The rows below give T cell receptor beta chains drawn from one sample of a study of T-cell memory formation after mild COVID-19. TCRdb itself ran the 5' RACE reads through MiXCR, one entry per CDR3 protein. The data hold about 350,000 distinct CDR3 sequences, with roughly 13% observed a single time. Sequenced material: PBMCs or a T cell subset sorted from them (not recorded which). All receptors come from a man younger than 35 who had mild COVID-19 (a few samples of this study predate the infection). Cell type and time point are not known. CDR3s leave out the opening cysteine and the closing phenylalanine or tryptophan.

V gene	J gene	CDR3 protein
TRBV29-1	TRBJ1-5	SVVRGAGQPQH
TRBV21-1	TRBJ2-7	ASSERAGQSSYEQY
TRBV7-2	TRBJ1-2	ASSLTGLNYGYT
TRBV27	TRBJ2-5	ASSIAGEAAQY
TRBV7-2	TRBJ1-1	ASSLWRGTAF
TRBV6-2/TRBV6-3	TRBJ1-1	ASSRPWFRGNTEAF
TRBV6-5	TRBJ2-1	ASSYSRTQQF
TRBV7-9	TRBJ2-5	ASSLATGTGPQY
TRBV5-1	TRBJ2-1	ASSSGGANDNEQF
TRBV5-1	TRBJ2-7	ASSLTSGVTYEQY
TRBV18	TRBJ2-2	ASSPRGAARTGELF
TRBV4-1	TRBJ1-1	ASSQQDRVGVEAF
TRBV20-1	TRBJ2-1	SARERVIEQF
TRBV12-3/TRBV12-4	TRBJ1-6	ASSSAGRSPLH
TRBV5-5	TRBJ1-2	ASSLAANAYGYT
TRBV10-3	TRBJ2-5	AISASGGQETQY
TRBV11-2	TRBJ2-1	ASLDFSYNEQF
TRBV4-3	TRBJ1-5	ASSQGQGLQPQH
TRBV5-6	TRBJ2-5	ASSKTGEAETQY
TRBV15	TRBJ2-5	ATSNHRDRGQTQY
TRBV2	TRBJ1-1	ASSGAVGGIEAF
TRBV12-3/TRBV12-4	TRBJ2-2	ASSPRQGNTGELF
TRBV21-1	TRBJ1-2	ASSKVGGGGYT
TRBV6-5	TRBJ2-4	ASSSGAPKNIQY
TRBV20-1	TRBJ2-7	SARFINYEQY
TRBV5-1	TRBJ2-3	ASSLWLALVTDTQY
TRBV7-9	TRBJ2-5	ASSFASTALY
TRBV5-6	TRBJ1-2	ASSLESFPRQGYGYT
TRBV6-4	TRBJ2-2	ASSESYTGELF
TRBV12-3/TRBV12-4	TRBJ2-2	ASLPPGKGNTGELF
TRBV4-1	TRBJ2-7	ASSTRTSGGLEQY
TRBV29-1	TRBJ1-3	SILRSGNTIY
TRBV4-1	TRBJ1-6	ASSQRQESSPLH
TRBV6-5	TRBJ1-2	ASSYAGNYGYT
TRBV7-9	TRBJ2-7	ASSPRGVLYEQY
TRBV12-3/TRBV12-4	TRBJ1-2	ASSPLWVNYGYT
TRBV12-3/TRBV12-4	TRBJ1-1	ASSFSYGSTEAF
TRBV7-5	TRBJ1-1	ISVPEAARDRDRDTEAF
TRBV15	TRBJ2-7	ATSGGQGASFNEQY
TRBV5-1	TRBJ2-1	ASSSGESYNEQF
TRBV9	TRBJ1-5	ASSPTGTGVNQPQH
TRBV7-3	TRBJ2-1	ASSLTAGAGDEQF
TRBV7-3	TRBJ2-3	ASSLSGQGMGNTQY
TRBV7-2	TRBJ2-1	ASSPRLTSGGNNEQF
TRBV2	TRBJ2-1	ASSDLPGRNEQF
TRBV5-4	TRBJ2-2	ASSLGGGANTGELF
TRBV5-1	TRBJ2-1	ASSNSQGSSSYNEQF
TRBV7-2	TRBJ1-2	ASSFLLWDYGYT
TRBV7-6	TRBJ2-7	ASSLATGLSYEQY
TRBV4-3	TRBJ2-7	ASSQDWRQGVSYEQY